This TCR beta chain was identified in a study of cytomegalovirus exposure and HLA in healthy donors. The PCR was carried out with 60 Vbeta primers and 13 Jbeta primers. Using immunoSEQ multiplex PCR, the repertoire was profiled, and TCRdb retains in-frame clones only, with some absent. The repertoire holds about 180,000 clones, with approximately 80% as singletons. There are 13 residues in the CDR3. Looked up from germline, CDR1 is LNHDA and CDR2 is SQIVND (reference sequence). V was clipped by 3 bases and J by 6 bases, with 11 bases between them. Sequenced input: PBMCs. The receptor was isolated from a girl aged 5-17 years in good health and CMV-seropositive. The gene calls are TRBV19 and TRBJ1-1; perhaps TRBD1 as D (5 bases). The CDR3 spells CASSIGGIAEAFF. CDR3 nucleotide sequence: TGTGCCAGTAGTATTGGGGGGATCGCTGAAGCTTTCTTT.